What follows is one T cell receptor beta chain and its context. Its antigen is unknown. The data are from a study of blood T cells in healthy people across ages. Every participating donor contributed around 9.5 milliliters of peripheral blood through a draw. The extraction recovered at least 5.5 micrograms of total RNA per sample. CDR3 length: 14 amino acids. V shed 4 bases and J shed 1 base, with 11 bases lying between them. Per the germline V gene, CDR1 is SGDLS and CDR2 is YYNGEE. Primed by a sample-barcoded 5' primer and a J-beta primer mix, a second PCR proceeded for roughly 6 to 12 cycles. No fewer than 3 million CDR3-containing paired-end reads came from each sample. One entry per CDR3 protein, called by TCRdb with MiXCR from the 5' RACE reads. The data show 700,000 to 950,000 distinct CDR3 sequences, 43% seen once. General study points: Naive CD4+ cell counts and diversity both ran higher in long-lived than in aged donors.

This sequence was found in a woman aged 55-75 years in good health. Sample: blood. V gene TRBV9 combines with J gene TRBJ2-5; D remains ambiguous. CDR3 coding DNA: TGTGCCAGCAGCCCCCCGGCTAGCCAAGAGACCCAGTACTTC. As protein: CASSPPASQETQYF.